The 22 T cell receptor beta chains in this list originate from one sample, sequenced in a study of cytomegalovirus exposure and HLA in healthy donors. Primers: 60 Vbeta forward and 13 Jbeta reverse. The repertoire was sequenced with immunoSEQ multiplex PCR; TCRdb's copy has only in-frame clones and lacks some. The sample carries 160,000 or so clones, roughly 76% recorded once. Sequencing was carried out using PBMCs. The receptor source for this set is a woman younger than 30 in good health and CMV-seropositive.

The J gene is TRBJ2-5, the V gene TRBV6-5; 7 bases line up with TRBD1. The J call may be faulty, since TRBJ2-7 better matches the DNA end. The CDR3 spans 13 residues. Per germline, CDR1 MNHEY and CDR2 SVGAGI. DNA for the CDR3: TGTGCCAGCAGCCGGACAGGAGACTACGAGCAGTACTTC. Translating it yields CASSRTGDYEQYF.

V usage is TRBV14 and J usage is TRBJ2-1; D gene ambiguous. The CDR3 is made up of 15 amino acids. Germline V gene data show CDR1 as SGHDN and CDR2 as FVKESK. V was clipped by 4 bases and J by 8 bases, with 18 bases between them. This CDR3 is CASSPRRPGSYEQFF. The CDR3 DNA sequence: TGTGCCAGCAGCCCACGTAGACCCGGGTCCTATGAGCAGTTCTTC.

The CDR3 sequence is CAWSQGYSNQPQHF. CDR3 in DNA: TGTGCCTGGAGCCAGGGATATAGCAATCAGCCCCAGCATTTT. This sequence joins TRBV30 and TRBJ1-5; a weak D match, TRBD1 (5 bases). CDR1 GTSNPN and CDR2 SVGIG come from the germline V gene (reference sequence). The CDR3 has 14 residues. V was clipped by 3 bases and J by 0 bases, with 9 bases between them.

The genes are TRBV7-9 and TRBJ1-5, with a tentative D call TRBD1 (5 bases). The CDR3 extends over 15 amino acids. Germline V gives CDR1 SEHNR, CDR2 FQNEAQ (reference sequence). The V end was cut by 1 base, the J end by 0 bases, with 7 bases between. The CDR3 region is CASSLGQHSNQPQHF. Written as DNA, the CDR3 is TGTGCCAGCAGCTTAGGACAGCATAGCAATCAGCCCCAGCATTTT.

The chain carries TRBV7-8 and TRBJ2-7; 7 bases map to TRBD1. The CDR3 has 14 residues. Germline trimming cut 6 bases from V and 4 bases from J; bases unmatched to any gene: 9. Germline V gene data show CDR1 as SGHVS and CDR2 as FQNEAQ. CDR3 sequence reads: CASSSGGDLYEQYF. For the CDR3, the DNA is TGTGCCAGCAGTTCAGGGGGTGATTTATACGAGCAGTACTTC.

The rearrangement links TRBV5-8 to TRBJ1-6, with D uncertain. This CDR3 is built from 17 residues. In germline, CDR1 is SGHTS, CDR2 YDEGEE. V lost 0 bases and J lost 4, with 14 bases in between. This CDR3 is CASSLGLVRRYNSPLHF. CDR3 sequence (DNA): TGTGCCAGCAGCTTGGGGCTGGTGAGGCGGTATAATTCACCCCTCCACTTT.

V is TRBV30 and J is TRBJ1-1, with TRBD1 matching over 10 bases. CDR1 is GTSNPN, CDR2 SVGIG, per germline (reference sequence). The trim removed 5 bases at V and 6 bases at J, leaving 6 bases unmatched. The CDR3 loop spans 13 amino acids. CDR3 DNA sequence: TGTGCCTGGTCCCTCGGACAGGGGGCTGAAGCTTTCTTT. It yields the protein CAWSLGQGAEAFF.

V gene TRBV19 combines with J gene TRBJ2-7; D is perhaps TRBD1 (5 bases). Germline lookup yields CDR1 LNHDA and CDR2 SQIVND (reference sequence). The V and J ends lost 2 bases and 7 bases respectively, with 15 bases between them. This CDR3 is built from 14 residues. DNA of the CDR3: TGTGCCAGTAGTATAAGTAGGGGCCACCTGGAGCAGTACTTC. Translating it yields CASSISRGHLEQYF.

The V gene is TRBV7-9, the J gene TRBJ1-2; D is uncertain. Germline V gene data show CDR1 as SEHNR and CDR2 as FQNEAQ (reference sequence). V was cut by 1 base and J by 0 bases, with 6 bases left in between. The CDR3 extends over 14 amino acids. The CDR3 DNA reads TGTGCCAGCAGCTTAGGGCAGACTAACTATGGCTACACCTTC. Its translation: CASSLGQTNYGYTF. The full variable domain, its missing parts supplied by reference TRBV7-9 and TRBJ1-2, is DTGVSQNPRHKITKRGQNVTFRCDPISEHNRLYWYRQTLGQGPEFLTYFQNEAQLEKSRLLSDRFSAERPKGSFSTLEIQRTEQGDSAMYLCASSLGQTNYGYTFGSGTRLTVV.

J is TRBJ2-7 and V is TRBV7-2; D might be TRBD2 (7 bases). V was clipped by 0 bases and J by 2 bases, with 17 bases between them. This CDR3 is built from 17 residues. The V gene's germline CDR1 is SGHTA and CDR2 FQGNSA. CDR3 bases: TGTGCCAGCAGCTTAGCAATCCAGGGGACTACTACCTACGAGCAGTACTTC. As protein: CASSLAIQGTTTYEQYF. Supplemented by reference TRBV7-2 and TRBJ2-7, the full variable domain reads GAGVSQSPSNKVTEKGKDVELRCDPISGHTALYWYRQSLGQGLEFLIYFQGNSAPDKSGLPSDRFSAERTGGSVSTLTIQRTQQEDSAVYLCASSLAIQGTTTYEQYFGPGTRLTVT.

The chain uses TRBV6-1 and TRBJ1-3; D is uncertain. Trimming cost V 5 bases and J 7 bases, with 3 bases left between them. Germline values: CDR1 MNHNS, CDR2 SASEGT. CDR3 length: 10 residues. The CDR3 DNA follows: TGTGCCAGCAGTCGGAACACCATATATTTT. This gives the protein CASSRNTIYF.

This clone was seen a handful of times. The chain couples TRBV6-1 to TRBJ1-2, with a tentative D call TRBD1 (5 bases). Germline CDR1 MNHNS, CDR2 SASEGT. Trimming cost V 10 bases and J 0 bases, with 15 bases left between them. The CDR3 loop spans 14 amino acids. CDR3 amino acids: CATSPDIANYGYTF. CDR3 nucleotides: TGTGCCACGTCCCCGGACATAGCTAACTATGGCTACACCTTC.

The chain uses TRBV14 and TRBJ2-3; TRBD2 matches 7 bases. Germline V CDR1 and CDR2: SGHDN, FVKESK. The CDR3 consists of 14 residues. The trim removed 6 bases at V and 1 base at J, leaving 4 bases unmatched. The CDR3 region is CASSMAGGTDTQYF. Here the CDR3 DNA reads TGTGCCAGCAGTATGGCGGGGGGCACAGATACGCAGTATTTT.

In nucleotides, the CDR3 is TGTGCCAGCAGCCCCGCAACTAGTGCAGCCCAAGAGACCCAGTACTTC. Translated: CASSPATSAAQETQYF. The chain combines TRBV7-2 with TRBJ2-5, with D possibly matching TRBD2 (5 bases). The germline gives CDR1 SGHTA, CDR2 FQGNSA. V was shortened by 5 bases and J by 1 base, with 17 bases between the two germline ends. The CDR3 extends over 16 amino acids.

V gene TRBV5-6 combines with J gene TRBJ2-2; D unresolved. Germline CDR1 and CDR2: SGHDT and YYEEEE. V was shortened by 1 base and J by 2 bases, with 6 bases between the two germline ends. This CDR3 has 14 residues. CDR3 loop: CASSLNSNTGELFF. CDR3 bases: TGTGCCAGCAGCTTGAACAGCAACACCGGGGAGCTGTTTTTT.

The chain joins TRBV13 to TRBJ1-1; unclear D gene. V gave up 3 bases and J gave up 7 bases, with 12 bases separating them. Germline lookup yields CDR1 PRHDT and CDR2 FYEKMQ (reference sequence). CDR3 length: 13 residues. The CDR3 DNA reads as TGTGCCAGCAGCTTCGGCGGGTCGGATGAAGCTTTCTTT. Translated: CASSFGGSDEAFF. Full variable domain (missing parts from reference TRBV13 and TRBJ1-1): AAGVIQSPRHLIKEKRETATLKCYPIPRHDTVYWYQQGPGQDPQFLISFYEKMQSDKGSIPDRFSAQQFSDYHSELNMSSLELGDSALYFCASSFGGSDEAFFGQGTRLTVV.

The gene calls are TRBV15 and TRBJ2-5; a possible D gene is TRBD2 (5 bases). V lost 5 bases and J lost 2, with 9 bases in between. Germline values: CDR1 LNHNV, CDR2 YYDKDF (reference sequence). This CDR3 is 13 amino acids long. The CDR3 DNA reads TGTGCCACCAGCTTGGGGAGACAAGAGACCCAGTACTTC. Protein sequence: CATSLGRQETQYF.

V is TRBV5-8 and J is TRBJ1-1, with D possibly TRBD1 on 6 matching bases. The CDR3 loop spans 14 amino acids. The germline V gene has CDR1 SGHTS and CDR2 YDEGEE. With 2 bases removed from V and 7 bases from J, the gap between germline ends came to 15 bases. The CDR3 DNA reads as TGTGCCAGCAGCTTAAAAGACAGGAGACTTGAAGCTTTCTTT. This sequence encodes CASSLKDRRLEAFF.

The V and J genes are TRBV27 and TRBJ1-1; 12 nucleotides match TRBD1. CDR1 MNHEY and CDR2 SMNVEV come from the germline V gene (reference sequence). The CDR3 is 18 residues long. With 6 bases clipped from V and 1 base from J, the junction kept 12 bases outside the gene matches. Written as DNA, the CDR3 is TGTGCCAGCAGAGCTACCGGGACAGGGGGCGGAGGGAACACTGAAGCTTTCTTT. Amino acids: CASRATGTGGGGNTEAFF.

The chain employs TRBV6-6 and TRBJ2-1, with 10 bases matching TRBD2. The V segment lost 5 bases and the J segment 5 bases; nucleotides outside the gene matches: 6. The germline V gene has CDR1 MNHNY and CDR2 SVGAGI (reference sequence). The CDR3 has 15 amino acids. The CDR3 bases are TGTGCCAGCAGTCGCGGACTAGCGGCAAACAATGAGCAGTTCTTC. Its protein is CASSRGLAANNEQFF.

The chain couples TRBV6-1 to TRBJ2-1, with D tentatively TRBD2 (6 bases). The CDR3 loop spans 14 amino acids. Trimming removed 2 bases from V and 10 bases from J, with 15 bases in between. From germline, CDR1 is MNHNS and CDR2 SASEGT. CDR3 sequence (DNA): TGTGCCAGCAGTGAATCTGGGGGGTCCGGCGAGCAGTTCTTC. Its protein product is CASSESGGSGEQFF.

This clone was observed a few times. The chain recombines TRBV9 with TRBJ2-7, with 12 bases fitting TRBD2. CDR1 is SGDLS, CDR2 YYNGEE, per germline. Trimming removed 4 bases from V and 0 bases from J; junction bases left unmatched: 14. The CDR3 sequence is 19 residues long. CDR3 in DNA: TGTGCCAGCAGCCACCCCGTTAAGACTAGCGGGGGTAGCTCCTACGAGCAGTACTTC. Its protein is CASSHPVKTSGGSSYEQYF.